These T cell receptor beta chains were read from a single sample in a study of shared clonotypes between healthy human individuals. Data came from immunoSEQ multiplex PCR; TCRdb stores just in-frame clones and leaves some out. This sample has under 2,500,000 clones, with approximately 96% found just once. Source material: naive CD4+ T cells sorted from blood. Every receptor here comes from a young man in good health. CDR3s include the opening cysteine and the closing phenylalanine or tryptophan. The D gene is left open where the match is weak.

d_call j_call v_call cdr3_aa
NA TRBJ1-5 TRBV6-6 CASRLEGGGPQHF
TRBD1 TRBJ1-5 TRBV11-2 CASSITGGFQPQHF
TRBD1 TRBJ2-4 TRBV19 CASSRGQGSKNIQYF
NA TRBJ1-4 TRBV19 CATRNPRAADEKLFF
NA TRBJ1-4 TRBV28 CASSFILGGSETTNEKLFF
NA TRBJ2-7 TRBV5-5 CASSFRDGSYEQYF
NA TRBJ1-5 TRBV6-1 CASSEGLTQPQHF
NA TRBJ1-2 TRBV11-2 CASSRRGDYGYTF
TRBD1 TRBJ1-4 TRBV5-1 CASSLGQGLGELFF
TRBD1 TRBJ2-1 TRBV4-2 CASSQERIETGGNEQFF
TRBD1 TRBJ1-2 TRBV6-5 CASSYLTGGALGYTF
NA TRBJ2-1 TRBV27 CASSFSVGEQFF
TRBD2 TRBJ2-1 TRBV5-1 CASSSGTISYNEQFF
NA TRBJ1-6 TRBV5-6 CASSFYQSYNSPLHF
TRBD1 TRBJ1-1 TRBV28 CASSPPDRGITEAFF
NA TRBJ1-1 TRBV6-1 CASSEGGGTEAFF
NA TRBJ1-2 TRBV16 CASRRSGPPLF
NA TRBJ2-6 TRBV14 CASSPILPGAIGANVLTF
TRBD1 TRBJ2-3 TRBV15 CATSRGDSFTDTQYF
TRBD1 TRBJ2-2 TRBV18 CASSPGTGNTGELFF
NA TRBJ1-5 TRBV2 CASSDRSNQPQHF
TRBD1 TRBJ1-1 TRBV28 CASRPGQMNTEAFF
TRBD1 TRBJ1-4 TRBV6-5 CASKQGVGEKLFF
NA TRBJ2-3 TRBV5-1 CASSLNSFLTDTQYF
TRBD1 TRBJ2-3 TRBV5-4 CASSLMGRGPLLTDTQYF
NA TRBJ1-2 TRBV7-9 CASSRPDYGYTF
NA TRBJ1-1 TRBV10-1 CASRRTVNTEAFF
NA TRBJ1-2 TRBV19 CASSIGGASTYGYTF
NA TRBJ2-1 TRBV6-6 CASSYVSRADEQFF
TRBD1 TRBJ1-1 TRBV28 CASSLPGTVNTEAFF
TRBD2 TRBJ2-2 TRBV5-1 CASSLLAEANTGELFF
TRBD1 TRBJ1-6 TRBV2 CASRPRQGPNSPLHF
NA TRBJ1-2 TRBV28 CASFGDLGYTF
NA TRBJ1-4 TRBV6-1 CASSDAVSELFF
NA TRBJ1-3 TRBV30 CAWSVRSGTGNTIYF
NA TRBJ2-2 TRBV14 CASSLHHGAGELFF
TRBD2 TRBJ2-1 TRBV18 CASSPGLAPNEQFF
NA TRBJ1-6 TRBV11-2 CASSLEGYNSPLHF
NA TRBJ2-1 TRBV20-1 CSASLPGPEFF
TRBD1 TRBJ2-6 TRBV18 CASSPGTAFSGANVLTF
NA TRBJ2-7 TRBV10-3 CAINRAEGYEQYF
NA TRBJ2-7 TRBV6-5 CASSSSGLGYDEQYF
NA TRBJ1-2 TRBV7-9 CASSLQETYGYTF